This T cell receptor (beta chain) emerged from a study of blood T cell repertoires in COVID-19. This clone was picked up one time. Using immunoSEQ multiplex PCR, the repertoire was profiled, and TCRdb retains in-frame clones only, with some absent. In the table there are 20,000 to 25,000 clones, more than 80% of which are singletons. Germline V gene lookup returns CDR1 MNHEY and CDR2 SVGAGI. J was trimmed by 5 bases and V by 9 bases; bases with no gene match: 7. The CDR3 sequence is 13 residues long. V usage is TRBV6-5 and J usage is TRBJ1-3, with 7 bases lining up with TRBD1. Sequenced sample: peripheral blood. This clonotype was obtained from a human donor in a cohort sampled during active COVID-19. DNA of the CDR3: TGTGCCAGTCGGGAGGGGGCCAGAAACACCATATATTTT. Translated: CASREGARNTIYF.